The sequence of this T cell receptor beta chain was determined in a study of T cell responses to AZD1222 COVID-19 vaccine (dated by TCRdb to the early 2020s). Background for the entire study: TCR sequencing covered over 230 trial participants: 200 to 220 given two doses of AZD1222 and about 26 given two doses of MenACWY control vaccine. Enrollment into the trials was organized by age into subgroups of 18-55, 56-69 and 70-plus years, and those subgroups contained roughly 150, 30 and 60 TCR-sequenced participants, respectively. General findings and caveats noted by the study authors: Conclusions about previously exposed vaccinees are limited, since just a handful of AZD1222 recipients were seropositive for SARS-CoV-2 at baseline. Participants were mostly white British and included more females than males, and it was suggested by the authors that clonal diversity may have been underestimated. After two AZD1222 doses, both the breadth and the depth of spike-specific TCRs were significantly higher than at day 0 and than in MenACWY recipients. The vaccine-associated CD4 TCRs covered the entire spike protein, and the dominant responses fell in regions 160-218 and 743-854. Reportedly, almost half of the unique spike-specific TCRs recognized epitopes lying outside the regions that are mutated in the B.1.351 and B.1.1.7 variants. Because no day 14 peak-response samples were available, repertoires were characterized only after the peak T cell response. The 56-69-year group was small, and its depth increase did not reach significance, likely because of low power.

The CDR3 regions of human TCRbeta chains were analyzed by immunosequencing. As for how the authors treated the data: Repertoire TCRs were checked for matches against a reference library of SARS-CoV-2-specific TCRs that had been generated using the MIRA antigen-specificity platform. Breadth meant the fraction of unique TCRs that were SARS-CoV-2-associated, whereas depth meant the fraction of total T cells that were SARS-CoV-2-associated. Using the MIRA data, every spike-specific TCR was mapped to the spike region that the TCR reacted to and assigned to either a CD4 or a CD8 class. Log10-transformed breadth and depth values were compared by one-way ANOVA with Sidak's multiple comparisons tests. The clones in this table, taken by TCRdb from immuneACCESS, are in-frame only. Not every clone is retained; where verified, under half of the shortfall comes from an unresolved V gene, and the cause of the rest is unknown. V and J calls plus clone size are reproduced from that table; the DNA served to infer D and trimming. The sample table lists nearly 200,000 clones, approximately 95% of them with a count of one. The top ten constitute roughly 1% of the sample.

From the germline V gene, CDR1 is SGDLS and CDR2 is YYNGEE. The CDR3, cysteine through phenylalanine, is 15 amino acids long. Of the read, only the CDR3 DNA is kept; its 45 bases are in frame from base 1. V and J are truncated by 3 bases and 3 bases respectively, leaving an intervening sequence of 13 bases. Per the publication, the time point label means: about 28 days (+/-7) after the second vaccine dose. AZD1222 recipients given second doses at about 4 weeks or at about 12 weeks were pooled, since spike-specific TCR depth and breadth were not found to differ between the two schedules. Samples from vaccinated people were obtained from the UK trials COV001 and COV002, which included a single-blind randomized controlled phase 2/3 trial of AZD1222 (ChAdOx1 nCoV-19) in healthy adults. Trial participant PBMC samples were collected at day 0 and day 28 after the second dose for TCRbeta chain sequencing.

Concerning this clone itself: Its antigen has not been determined. The record has no base qualities; no much larger clone is one base away.

The chain couples TRBV9 to TRBJ1-5; 6 matching bases give a weak D call of TRBD1. Here the sequenced sample was peripheral blood, taken 28 days after the second AZD1222 dose. This TCR derives from an adult who received the AZD1222 COVID-19 vaccine. The sequence in DNA is TGTGCCAGCAGCGCATCCGGACAGTTCAATCAGCCCCAGCATTTT. This gives the protein CASSASGQFNQPQHF. Joined to the reference TRBV9 and TRBJ1-5 proteins, this CDR3 gives the full variable domain: DSGVTQTPKHLITATGQRVTLRCSPRSGDLSVYWYQQSLDQGLQFLIQYYNGEERAKGNILERFSAQQFPDLHSELNLSSLELGDSALYFCASSASGQFNQPQHFGDGTRLSIL.